These T cell receptor beta chains were read from a single sample in a study of cytomegalovirus exposure and HLA in healthy donors. TCRdb's table, derived via immunoSEQ multiplex PCR, lists solely in-frame clones and lacks some. Of 75,000 to 95,000 clones detected, roughly four fifths appear once; the ten largest clones hold 4.6%. Source material: PBMCs. The receptors shown here come from a woman aged 40 to 55 in good health and CMV-seropositive. CDR3s include the opening cysteine and the closing phenylalanine or tryptophan. A D gene is named only where the DNA matches it firmly. Part of the rows lack a size; the others show once, few, many or a class for expanded clones.

>.|TRBJ2-1|TRBD1|TRBV6-4
CASRPFIRQGVGWNEQFF
TGTGCCAGCAGACCGTTCATTCGACAGGGGGTGGGTTGGAATGAGCAGTTCTTC
>few|TRBJ2-7|.|TRBV6-5
CASSPSNEQYF
TGTGCCAGCAGCCCGTCGAACGAGCAGTACTTC
>.|TRBJ2-7|.|TRBV13
CASSSTTGGSHEQYF
TGTGCCAGCAGCTCGACGACCGGGGGAAGCCACGAGCAGTACTTC
>.|TRBJ2-5|.|TRBV21-1
CASSKSYPLRQEKETQYF
TGTGCCAGCAGCAAGTCCTACCCCCTTAGACAGGAGAAAGAGACCCAGTACTTC
>once|TRBJ1-2|.|TRBV7-8
CASSTPTGANYGYTF
TGTGCCAGCAGCACCCCGACGGGAGCTAACTATGGCTACACCTTC
>.|TRBJ2-7|TRBD2|TRBV10-3
CAISARLAGGPNEQYF
TGTGCCATCAGTGCCAGACTAGCGGGAGGGCCCAACGAGCAGTACTTC
>.|TRBJ2-1|.|TRBV23-1
CASSQSWDTSYNEQFF
TGCGCCAGCAGTCAATCGTGGGACACCTCCTACAATGAGCAGTTCTTC
>.|TRBJ2-7|.|TRBV7-2
CASSSATYEQYF
TGTGCCAGCAGCTCCGCGACCTACGAGCAGTACTTC
>.|TRBJ1-5|.|TRBV6-6
CASSQVPYQPQHF
TGTGCCAGCAGCCAGGTTCCCTATCAGCCCCAGCATTTT
>.|TRBJ2-3|.|TRBV25-1
CASSELLGGTDTQYF
TGTGCCAGCAGTGAGTTACTAGGAGGCACAGATACGCAGTATTTT
>.|TRBJ2-7|TRBD2|TRBV4-2
CASSQGSSGRAIEQYF
TGTGCCAGCAGCCAAGGGTCGAGCGGGAGGGCAATTGAGCAGTACTTC
>.|TRBJ2-7|TRBD2|TRBV7-2
CASSKQTSVQNEQYF
TGTGCCAGCAGCAAACAGACTAGCGTGCAAAACGAGCAGTACTTC
>.|TRBJ2-7|.|TRBV19
CASSKGARGRDEQYF
TGTGCCAGTAGTAAGGGCGCGAGGGGGAGGGACGAGCAGTACTTC
>.|TRBJ2-7|TRBD1|TRBV5-4
CASSLVGTGVHEQYF
TGTGCCAGCAGCTTGGTGGGGACAGGGGTCCACGAGCAGTACTTC
>.|TRBJ1-1|.|TRBV7-9
CSSSSTDTEAFF
TGTTCCAGCAGTTCGACTGACACTGAAGCTTTCTTT
>few|TRBJ2-1|TRBD1|TRBV6-6
CASTLGDRDNEQFF
TGTGCCAGCACCTTGGGGGACAGAGACAATGAGCAGTTCTTC
>.|TRBJ2-7|.|TRBV4-1
CASSQAPTGQLYEQYF
TGCGCCAGCAGCCAAGCCCCAACCGGACAGCTCTACGAGCAGTACTTC
>.|TRBJ2-7|TRBD2|TRBV18
CASSPWTSGRGAGGYEQYF
TGTGCCAGCTCTCCTTGGACTAGCGGGAGAGGGGCAGGGGGCTACGAGCAGTACTTC
>.|TRBJ2-3|.|TRBV4-2
CASSPRRTDTQYF
TGTGCCAGCAGCCCCCGGAGAACAGATACGCAGTATTTT
>few|TRBJ2-7|.|TRBV28
CASSLSPGRLSSYEQYF
TGTGCCAGCAGTTTATCCCCCGGCAGGCTGAGCTCCTACGAGCAGTACTTC
>.|TRBJ2-1|.|TRBV9
CASSVGRVDGNEQFF
TGTGCCAGCAGCGTAGGTCGGGTAGACGGCAATGAGCAGTTCTTC
>.|TRBJ2-7|TRBD1|TRBV7-6
CASSSQGARHEQYF
TGTGCCAGCAGCTCACAGGGGGCGCGTCACGAGCAGTACTTC
>.|TRBJ2-2|TRBD2|TRBV9
CASSPRFESGGYTGELFF
TGTGCCAGCAGCCCCCGTTTTGAAAGCGGGGGGTACACCGGGGAGCTGTTTTTT
>.|TRBJ2-3|TRBD1|TRBV7-2
CASSLGDSSQYF
TGTGCCAGCAGCTTAGGGGACAGTTCGCAGTATTTT
>.|TRBJ2-3|.|TRBV7-3
CASSLSPQRDTQYF
TGTGCCAGCAGCTTAAGTCCGCAGCGGGATACGCAGTATTTT
>.|TRBJ1-1|.|TRBV10-3
CAIRPRGETEAFF
TGTGCCATCAGGCCCCGCGGGGAAACTGAAGCTTTCTTT
>.|TRBJ1-1|TRBD1|TRBV7-9
CSSSLGDSGAEAFF
TGTTCCAGCAGCTTAGGGGACAGTGGCGCTGAAGCTTTCTTT
>.|TRBJ2-7|.|TRBV7-9
CASSLLYEQYF
TGTGCCAGCAGCTTACTCTACGAGCAGTACTTC
>.|TRBJ2-2|TRBD1|TRBV12-5
CASGLVIGVGTGVRTSGGELFF
TGTGCTAGTGGTTTGGTAATAGGAGTGGGGACAGGGGTCCGGACATCTGGCGGGGAGCTGTTTTTT
>.|TRBJ2-7|TRBD1|TRBV11-2
CASSLRPRTGGNNEQYF
TGTGCCAGCAGCTTAAGGCCGCGGACAGGGGGCAACAACGAGCAGTACTTC
>.|TRBJ2-7|TRBD1|TRBV11-1
CASSFNRDSSEQYF
TGTGCCAGCAGCTTCAACCGGGACAGTAGCGAGCAGTACTTC
>once|TRBJ1-4|.|TRBV19
CASSWGGRAATNEKLFF
TGTGCCAGTAGTTGGGGGGGTCGGGCCGCAACTAATGAAAAACTGTTTTTT
>.|TRBJ2-1|.|TRBV2
CASRERLSGEVNEQFF
TGTGCCAGCAGGGAACGACTAAGCGGCGAAGTCAATGAGCAGTTCTTC
>.|TRBJ2-3|TRBD2|TRBV14
CASSQRLAGKTDTQYF
TGTGCCAGCAGCCAGAGACTAGCGGGAAAGACAGATACGCAGTATTTT
>.|TRBJ2-6|TRBD1|TRBV10-3
CAFGTGFSGANVLTF
TGTGCCTTCGGGACAGGCTTCTCTGGGGCCAACGTCCTGACTTTC